This T cell receptor beta chain was recovered during a study of liver allograft versus peripheral blood T cells. Study summary: Comparisons were made between T cell receptor repertoires found in transplanted livers and those circulating in recipients' peripheral blood.

Whole-study findings and limits: Peripheral blood reportedly held T cell receptor repertoires that differed from those inside liver allografts.

A single record per CDR3 protein comes from TCRdb applying MiXCR to the reads. The table lists approximately 1,200 distinct CDR3 sequences, approximately 15% of them singletons. This clonotype counts as large (0.1 to 1%). Its antigen is undetermined. The CDR3 consists of 13 residues. The V segment lost 5 bases and the J segment 8 bases; nucleotides outside the gene matches: 6. The germline V gene has CDR1 MNHNY and CDR2 SVGAGI (reference sequence). The rearrangement links TRBV6-6 to TRBJ1-2, with TRBD1 matching 9 bases. This clonotype was sampled from a human patient who had a liver transplant. The graft donor may have given rise to some T cells. Here the CDR3 DNA reads TGTGCCAGCAGTGAACAGGGGGCGAGAGGCTACACCTTC. Its protein product is CASSEQGARGYTF.